A single TCR beta chain is shown here with its context. The CDR3 spans 15 residues. J gave up 6 bases and V 3 bases, and 7 bases lay outside the gene matches. From germline, CDR1 is MNHEY and CDR2 SMNVEV (reference sequence). This record comes from a study of blood T cell repertoires in COVID-19. Study context: The United States, Italy and Spain provided the acute and convalescent COVID-19 samples. Sources were T cells, B-cell-depleted T cells, or PBMCs; the material itself was cDNA or gDNA.

In the original workflow: Quantification of nucleated cells was approximated via reference gene primer amplification. TCRdb keeps only in-frame clones here, not all; method: immunoSEQ multiplex PCR. V, J and clone size are taken as reported in that table, and D and trimming were inferred from the DNA itself. Of under 75,000 clones listed, 86% are singletons. The sample taken for sequencing was peripheral blood. The receptor was isolated from a man younger than 45 with acute or convalescent COVID-19. The chain combines TRBV27 with TRBJ1-2; TRBD1 matches 10 bases. The CDR3 DNA reads TGTGCCAGCAGTTTCCGGGACAGGGGATTGAATGGCTACACCTTC. This translates into CASSFRDRGLNGYTF.